A selection of T cell receptor beta chains follows, all from one sample in a study of T cell responses to AZD1222 COVID-19 vaccine. TCRdb keeps only in-frame clones here, not all; method: immunoSEQ multiplex PCR. The table includes roughly 130,000 clones, 80% to 90% detected once. Sequencing used peripheral blood, obtained on day 0 of AZD1222 vaccination. These TCRs come from an adult in good health. The CDR3 runs from the conserved cysteine through the conserved F or W. A D gene is named only where the DNA matches it firmly.

v_gene	j_gene	d_gene	CDR3nt	CDR3aa
TRBV19	TRBJ1-1	NA	TGTGCCAGCTCGCTGAGAGGACCGAACACTGAAGCTTTCTTT	CASSLRGPNTEAFF
TRBV28	TRBJ2-4	NA	TGTGCCAGCAGTTTCAGGGAACTAGCCAAAAACATTCAGTACTTC	CASSFRELAKNIQYF
TRBV19	TRBJ1-4	NA	TGTGCCACCGCGGGAGAAAATGAAAAACTGTTTTTT	CATAGENEKLFF
TRBV5-6	TRBJ2-5	NA	TGTGCCAGCACCTCAGTATCAGCAACCCAAGAGACCCAGTACTTC	CASTSVSATQETQYF
TRBV7-2	TRBJ1-2	NA	TGTGCCAGCAGCTCCCGGACAGACTCAGTCTACACCTTC	CASSSRTDSVYTF
TRBV24-1	TRBJ2-7	NA	TGTGCCACCAGTGATTCCCGCTCCTCCTACGAGCAGTACTTC	CATSDSRSSYEQYF
TRBV11-2	TRBJ1-3	NA	TGTGCCAGCAGCTTAACGCCAGGGAGCTCTGGAAACACCATATATTTT	CASSLTPGSSGNTIYF
TRBV19	TRBJ1-4	TRBD1	TGTGCCAGTAGTAATAGAGGGACAGGTTCTGCTTCAGGCGAAAAACTGTTTTTT	CASSNRGTGSASGEKLFF
TRBV5-1	TRBJ2-3	NA	TGCGCCAGCTGGCACACTGCCACAGATACGCAGTATTTT	CASWHTATDTQYF
TRBV12-5	TRBJ1-5	NA	TGTGCTAGTGGTTTGGGATTGGGGATCAATCAGCCCCAGCATTTT	CASGLGLGINQPQHF
TRBV3-1/TRBV3-2	TRBJ1-6	NA	TGTGCCAGCAGCCAGACCACTGATTCACCCCTCCACTTT	CASSQTTDSPLHF
TRBV7-2	TRBJ2-1	NA	TGTGCCAGCAGCCCGGGACCCCTGGGGAATGAGCAGTTCTTC	CASSPGPLGNEQFF